This TCR beta chain appears in the sequencing data of a study of chronic HIV infection and antiretroviral therapy. TCRdb re-derived calls from the 5' RACE reads in MiXCR, one entry per CDR3 protein. The data hold some 46,000 distinct CDR3 sequences, with about a fifth observed a single time. There are 14 residues in the CDR3. V was clipped by 2 bases and J by 5 bases, with 12 bases between them. Germline CDR1 reads SEHNR; CDR2 reads FQNEAQ (reference sequence). This clonotype was sampled from an adult who had HIV and had not received antiretroviral therapy, or was an uninfected healthy control (not recorded which). The gene calls are TRBV7-9 and TRBJ1-2, with D perhaps TRBD1 (5 bases). The sequenced sample consisted of peripheral blood. In nucleotides, the CDR3 is TGTGCCAGCAGCTTAAAGGGGCTTTGGTATGGCTACACCTTC. Translation: CASSLKGLWYGYTF.